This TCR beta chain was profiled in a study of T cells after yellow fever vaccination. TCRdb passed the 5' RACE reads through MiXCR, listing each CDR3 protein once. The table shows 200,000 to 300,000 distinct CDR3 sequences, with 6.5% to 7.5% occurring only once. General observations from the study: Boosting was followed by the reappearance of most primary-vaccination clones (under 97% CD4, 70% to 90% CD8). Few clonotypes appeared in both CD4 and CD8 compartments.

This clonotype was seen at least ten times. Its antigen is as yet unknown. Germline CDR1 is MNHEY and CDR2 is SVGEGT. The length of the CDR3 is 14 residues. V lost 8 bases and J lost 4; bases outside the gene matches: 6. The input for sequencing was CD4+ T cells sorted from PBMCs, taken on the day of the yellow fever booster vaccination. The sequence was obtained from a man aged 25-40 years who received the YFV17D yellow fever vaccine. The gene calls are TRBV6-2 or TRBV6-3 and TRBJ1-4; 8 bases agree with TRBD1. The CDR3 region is CASGTGLLNEKLFF. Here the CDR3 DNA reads TGTGCCAGCGGGACAGGACTGCTTAATGAAAAACTGTTTTTT.